Sequencing of this T cell receptor beta chain was carried out in a study of blood T cell repertoires in COVID-19. Clones were read by immunoSEQ multiplex PCR, and TCRdb kept only the in-frame ones, dropping some. The data show roughly 700,000 clones, around 90% seen once. Sequenced sample: peripheral blood. The sequence came from a woman in her late teens or twenties with acute or convalescent COVID-19.

Here the CDR3 reads CASSQQQENTEAFF. The CDR3 coding sequence is TGTGCCAGCAGCCAGCAACAGGAGAACACTGAAGCTTTCTTT. J is TRBJ1-1 and V is TRBV7-9; D might be TRBD1 (5 bases). Germline V lookup: CDR1 SEHNR, CDR2 FQNEAQ (reference sequence). Trimming left V 5 bases short and J 1 base short, with 11 bases between. The CDR3 extends over 14 amino acids.